The next 25 T cell receptor beta chains were all read from a single sample in a study of OX40 agonist ivuxolimab in advanced cancers. TCRdb keeps only in-frame clones here, not all; method: immunoSEQ multiplex PCR. Here the sample spans some 43,000 clones, more than 75% being singletons. Here the sequenced sample was CD4+ or CD8+ T cells sorted from blood, taken in a trial of the OX40 agonist ivuxolimab. The origin of the receptors is an adult with an advanced solid tumor such as melanoma, head and neck, liver or kidney cancer.

The rearrangement uses TRBV6-1 and TRBJ1-5; no clear D gene. V was cut by 6 bases and J by 0 bases, with 9 bases left in between. Germline V gene lookup returns CDR1 MNHNS and CDR2 SASEGT. The CDR3 sequence is 14 residues long. CDR3: CASSNTNSNQPQHF. CDR3 nucleotides: TGTGCCAGCAGCAACACGAATAGCAATCAGCCCCAGCATTTT.

V and J are TRBV7-7 and TRBJ2-5, with D perhaps TRBD2 (7 bases). Germline V CDR1 and CDR2: SSHAT, FNYEAQ (reference sequence). This CDR3 is built from 13 residues. Trimming stripped 6 bases from V and 5 bases from J, with 13 bases between. CDR3 bases: TGTGCCAGCAGTCGCGAGGGGGGGGAGACCCAGTACTTC. Protein product: CASSREGGETQYF.

Comments on this clone: A read error may explain this, as a much larger clone is one base away. This chain connects TRBV4-1 to TRBJ2-7; no clear D gene. Trimming took 0 bases from V and 0 from J, leaving 9 bases between them. CDR3 length: 15 amino acids. From germline, CDR1 is MGHRA and CDR2 YSYEKL. The CDR3 region is CASSQEPYISYEQYF. Here the CDR3 DNA reads TGCGCCAGCAGCCAAGAGCCCTACATCTCCTACGAGCAGTACTTC.

The V gene is TRBV6-5, the J gene TRBJ1-1, with D possibly being TRBD1 (5 bases). V was trimmed by 6 bases and J by 5 bases, leaving 19 bases between them. Germline lookup yields CDR1 MNHEY and CDR2 SVGAGI. The CDR3 extends over 15 amino acids. This CDR3 is CASSWGPEVVTEAFF. Here the CDR3 DNA reads TGTGCCAGCAGCTGGGGACCCGAGGTTGTTACTGAAGCTTTCTTT.

The V gene is TRBV7-3, the J gene TRBJ2-5; 7 nucleotides align to TRBD1. Germline V lookup: CDR1 SGHTA, CDR2 FQGTGA. The trim removed 0 bases at V and 2 bases at J, leaving 3 bases unmatched. The CDR3 sequence is 15 residues long. CDR3 nucleotide sequence: TGTGCCAGCAGCTTAACAGGGGGCCGGCAAGAGACCCAGTACTTC. It specifies CASSLTGGRQETQYF.

The chain joins TRBV7-9 to TRBJ1-1; D gene ambiguous. V was pared by 4 bases and J by 2 bases, with 11 bases between. This CDR3 comprises 14 residues. Germline lookup yields CDR1 SEHNR and CDR2 FQNEAQ (reference sequence). The CDR3 coding sequence is TGTGCCAGCAGCTATAGGGAGGAAAACACTGAAGCTTTCTTT. Its protein is CASSYREENTEAFF.

The chain uses TRBV29-1 and TRBJ1-2; D is undetermined. This CDR3 spans 15 amino acids. Germline V CDR1 and CDR2: SQVTM, ANQGSEA. Trimming cost V 7 bases and J 4 bases, with 22 bases left between them. The CDR3 coding sequence is TGCAGCGCTATTTCCCCCCGAGCCCTGGGCTATGGCTACACCTTC. Its protein is CSAISPRALGYGYTF.

The V and J genes are TRBV9 and TRBJ1-1; TRBD1 is a possible D gene (5 bases). CDR3 length equals 14 residues. V dropped 0 bases and J dropped 4 bases, with 10 bases sitting between them. Looked up from germline, CDR1 is SGDLS and CDR2 is YYNGEE. CDR3 in DNA: TGTGCCAGCAGCGTAGGCGGGGACCCCACTGAAGCTTTCTTT. This gives the protein CASSVGGDPTEAFF.

This clone has just a few counts. This chain links TRBV5-6 with TRBJ2-1, with D unclear. The CDR3 extends over 12 amino acids. V was shortened by 0 bases and J by 14 bases, with 12 bases between the two germline ends. Germline loops: CDR1 SGHDT, CDR2 YYEEEE. As DNA, the CDR3 is TGTGCCAGCAGCTTGGGGCTCACGGGCGAGTTCTTC. This sequence encodes CASSLGLTGEFF.

The chain has TRBV13 and TRBJ2-5; 7 bases line up with TRBD1. This CDR3 has 15 amino acids. The trim removed 5 bases at V and 2 bases at J, leaving 8 bases unmatched. CDR1 and CDR2 from the germline V gene are PRHDT and FYEKMQ (reference sequence). For the CDR3, the DNA is TGTGCCAGCAGCCAAGGCCCAGGGGGTCAAGAGACCCAGTACTTC. Translated, it gives CASSQGPGGQETQYF.

The chain carries TRBV19 and TRBJ1-4; TRBD1 matches 7 bases. J was trimmed by 8 bases and V by 4 bases; bases with no gene match: 10. CDR1 is LNHDA and CDR2 is SQIVND in the germline V gene (reference sequence). This CDR3 spans 15 amino acids. The CDR3 nucleotides read TGTGCCAGTAGTACCTGGACAGGACCGGGGGAAAAACTGTTTTTT. It codes for CASSTWTGPGEKLFF.

A single count supports this clone. The chain uses TRBV10-3 and TRBJ2-1; D not certain. This CDR3 has 11 amino acids. Per the germline V gene, CDR1 is ENHRY and CDR2 is SYGVKD. The V gene lost 3 bases and the J gene lost 5 bases, with 2 bases spanning the gap. The CDR3 sequence is CAISDNNEQFF. CDR3 DNA sequence: TGTGCCATCAGTGATAACAATGAGCAGTTCTTC.

The count of this clone is one. The chain carries TRBV6-5 and TRBJ1-1, with D possibly being TRBD1 (6 bases). The CDR3 sequence is 15 residues long. V was pared by 8 bases and J by 4 bases, with 20 bases between. Germline CDR1 reads MNHEY; CDR2 reads SVGAGI. The chain's CDR3 is CASGTTGGRSTEAFF. CDR3 bases: TGTGCCAGCGGTACCACTGGGGGGCGCAGCACTGAAGCTTTCTTT.

The CDR3 region is CASSLVPGEQFF. DNA of the CDR3: TGTGCCAGCAGTTTGGTGCCTGGCGAGCAGTTCTTC. The chain is built from TRBV27 and TRBJ2-1; D gene ambiguous. Trimming left V 3 bases short and J 10 bases short, with 10 bases between. Per the germline V gene, CDR1 is MNHEY and CDR2 is SMNVEV (reference sequence). This CDR3 is built from 12 residues.

The genes are TRBV4-2 and TRBJ2-7; 7 positions agree with TRBD2. The V segment lost 0 bases and the J segment 5 bases; nucleotides outside the gene matches: 13. The CDR3 sequence is 17 residues long. The germline V gene encodes CDR1 LGHNA and CDR2 YNFKEQ. Written as DNA, the CDR3 is TGTGCCAGCAGCCAAGAGGGGGGGAGGGTTGGTCGGGACGAGCAGTACTTC. Encoded protein: CASSQEGGRVGRDEQYF.

This clone was counted only a few times. The CDR3 region is CASSAPANTQYF. The DNA for the CDR3 is TGTGCCAGCAGCGCTCCTGCGAATACGCAGTATTTT. This chain connects TRBV7-6 to TRBJ2-3; D unclear. Between the trimmed V and J ends, which lost 5 bases and 7 bases, there was a span of 10 bases. The CDR3 totals 12 residues. Germline values: CDR1 SGHVS, CDR2 FNYEAQ. The full variable domain, its missing parts supplied by reference TRBV7-6 and TRBJ2-3, is GAGVSQSPRYKVTKRGQDVALRCDPISGHVSLYWYRQALGQGPEFLTYFNYEAQQDKSGLPNDRFSAERPEGSISTLTIQRTEQRDSAMYRCASSAPANTQYFGPGTRLTVL.

This clone turned up a few times. The V and J genes are TRBV6-5 and TRBJ1-5; no reliable D call. The length of the CDR3 is 13 residues. V was clipped by 2 bases and J by 6 bases, with 8 bases between them. The germline gives CDR1 MNHEY, CDR2 SVGAGI. The DNA of the CDR3 is TGTGCCAGCAGTTACGCGGTCGGTCAGCCCCAGCATTTT. Its translation is CASSYAVGQPQHF.

V and J are TRBV7-9 and TRBJ1-4, with no clear D. Trimming took off 5 bases at V and 7 bases at J, with 14 bases between the two ends. This CDR3 region has 14 residues. The V gene's germline CDR1 is SEHNR and CDR2 FQNEAQ (reference sequence). For the CDR3, the DNA is TGTGCCAGCAGCCGCGTGGGAGGGAGTGAAAAACTGTTTTTT. Amino acids: CASSRVGGSEKLFF.

This clone is deemed medium-sized (0.01 to 0.1%). The chain links TRBV19 to TRBJ2-2, with D possibly being TRBD2 (7 bases). Germline CDR1 is LNHDA and CDR2 is SQIVND (reference sequence). The CDR3 consists of 15 residues. V lost 6 bases, J lost 4 bases, and 15 bases lay in between. The DNA of the CDR3 is TGTGCCAGTAGGCTGGGGGGGGCCGGCACCGGGGAGCTGTTTTTT. Translating gives CASRLGGAGTGELFF. The variable domain in full, with the rest retrieved from reference TRBV19 and TRBJ2-2, is DGGITQSPKYLFRKEGQNVTLSCEQNLNHDAMYWYRQDPGQGLRLIYYSQIVNDFQKGDIAEGYSVSREKKESFPLTVTSAQKNPTAFYLCASRLGGAGTGELFFGEGSRLTVL.

This clone was observed a handful of times. The CDR3 here is CASSQGLGWQETQYF. CDR3 bases: TGCGCCAGCAGCCAAGGACTGGGTTGGCAAGAGACCCAGTACTTC. The gene calls are TRBV4-3 and TRBJ2-5; D call uncertain. Germline V gene data show CDR1 as LGHNA and CDR2 as YSLEER. The CDR3 is 15 amino acids. V was pared by 1 base and J by 2 bases, with 11 bases between.

This chain links TRBV6-6 with TRBJ1-5; perhaps TRBD1 as D (6 bases). Trimming took 1 base from V and 2 from J, leaving 12 bases between them. The CDR3 loop spans 16 amino acids. CDR1 is MNHNY and CDR2 is SVGAGI in the germline V gene (reference sequence). The CDR3 sequence: CASSYWGAEGNQPQHF. In DNA form, the CDR3 reads TGTGCCAGCAGTTACTGGGGGGCGGAAGGCAATCAGCCCCAGCATTTT.

This clone showed up just once. The chain employs TRBV9 and TRBJ1-5; D ambiguous. V shed 4 bases and J shed 4 bases, with 9 bases lying between them. Per the germline V gene, CDR1 is SGDLS and CDR2 is YYNGEE. The CDR3 sequence is 13 residues long. DNA for the CDR3: TGTGCCAGCAGCCCCGAAGAGAATCAGCCCCAGCATTTT. This translates into CASSPEENQPQHF.

The V gene is TRBV4-3, the J gene TRBJ2-7; 8 positions agree with TRBD2. The CDR3 is made up of 16 amino acids. V dropped 3 bases and J dropped 0; count of bases not matched to a gene: 7. CDR1 LGHNA and CDR2 YSLEER come from the germline V gene. In DNA, the CDR3 is TGCGCCAGCAGCCAGGCCCAGACTAGCGACTCCTACGAGCAGTACTTC. It encodes CASSQAQTSDSYEQYF.

The rearrangement links TRBV5-6 to TRBJ2-7, with 8 bases matching TRBD2. The CDR3 length is 17 residues. Germline V CDR1 and CDR2: SGHDT, YYEEEE. The trim removed 0 bases at V and 0 bases at J, leaving 8 bases unmatched. The CDR3 DNA sequence: TGTGCCAGCAGCTTGGACTTTACGGGGGGGAGCTCCTACGAGCAGTACTTC. It specifies CASSLDFTGGSSYEQYF.

This clone was counted once. The J gene is TRBJ2-7, the V gene TRBV18, with 7 nucleotides matching TRBD1. J was trimmed by 4 bases and V by 2 bases; bases with no gene match: 8. CDR3 size: 15 residues. Germline CDR1 is KGHSH and CDR2 is LQKENI. This chain's CDR3 is CASSPEGQPSYEQYF. In DNA, the CDR3 is TGTGCCAGCTCACCAGAGGGACAGCCATCTTACGAGCAGTACTTC.